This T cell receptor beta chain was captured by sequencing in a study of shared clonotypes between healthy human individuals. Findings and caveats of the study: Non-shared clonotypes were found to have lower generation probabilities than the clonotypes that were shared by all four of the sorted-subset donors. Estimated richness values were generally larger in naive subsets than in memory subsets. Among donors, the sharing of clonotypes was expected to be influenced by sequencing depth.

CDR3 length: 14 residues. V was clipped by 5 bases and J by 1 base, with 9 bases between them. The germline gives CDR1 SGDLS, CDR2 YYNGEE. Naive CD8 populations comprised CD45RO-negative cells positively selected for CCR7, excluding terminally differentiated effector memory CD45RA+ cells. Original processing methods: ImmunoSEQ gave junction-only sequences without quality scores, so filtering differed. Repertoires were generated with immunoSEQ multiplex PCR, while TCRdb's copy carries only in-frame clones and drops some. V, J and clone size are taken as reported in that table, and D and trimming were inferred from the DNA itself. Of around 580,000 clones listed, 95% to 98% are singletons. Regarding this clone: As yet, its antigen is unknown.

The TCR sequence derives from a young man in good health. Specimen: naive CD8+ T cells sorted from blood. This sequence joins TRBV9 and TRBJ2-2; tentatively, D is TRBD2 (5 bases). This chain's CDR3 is CASRLALNTGELFF. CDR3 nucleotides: TGTGCCAGCAGGTTAGCGTTGAACACCGGGGAGCTGTTTTTT. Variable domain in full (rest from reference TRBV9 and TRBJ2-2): DSGVTQTPKHLITATGQRVTLRCSPRSGDLSVYWYQQSLDQGLQFLIQYYNGEERAKGNILERFSAQQFPDLHSELNLSSLELGDSALYFCASRLALNTGELFFGEGSRLTVL.